This T cell receptor beta chain was captured in a study of spatial heterogeneity in lung cancer (dated by TCRdb to between 2017 and 2020). As for the study more broadly: The donors were approximately 70 patients from the lung TRACERx cohort who had early-stage, untreated non-small cell lung cancer. Follow-up PBMC samples were sequenced whenever available, with a median time to follow-up of approximately two years after resection. The study linked features of the TCR repertoire to counts of nonsynonymous mutations, which were determined by whole-exome sequencing of tumor tissue. Beta-chain transcripts were consistently detected in greater numbers than alpha-chain transcripts, which likely reflected higher beta-chain transcript abundance. In the raw uncorrected reads, each unique combination of TCR and UMI appeared more than ten times on average. In non-small cell lung cancer, the study quantitatively compared TCR alpha and beta repertoires across several tumor regions, matched nontumor lung, and blood. At surgery, both alpha and beta chains were TCR-sequenced in around 240 tumor regions, about 64 matched nontumor lung samples and some 58 PBMC samples. Here is what the overall study found, with its caveats: Only 14 patients were included in the comparisons of baseline and follow-up blood repertoires. Confirming at a functional level the hypothesis that regional TCRs recognize regional mutations was considered to require additional single-cell paired TCR alpha and beta sequencing. Ubiquitous expanded tumor TCRs were detected in blood more often at tumor resection than at routine follow-up.

About this clonotype: This receptor's antigen is unknown. Per-base quality was not reported, and no clone a single base away is much larger than it.

To prepare the library, 5' RACE was applied. Sequencing instrument: NextSeq 500. The TCR library protocol attached a unique molecular identifier to each TCR cDNA molecule to allow correction of PCR and sequencing errors. Turning to the authors' computational methods: Decombinator tools were used for TCR identification, UMI-based error correction and CDR3 extraction. Expanded TCRs were defined as those above a frequency of 2 per 1,000, corresponding to the top 1% of the tumor frequency distribution. Renyi diversity was computed with the R vegan package after each repertoire had been subsampled 100 times to 5,000 TCRs. CDR3 similarity networks were built from amino acid triplet string-kernel similarity, with CDR3s being connected when pairwise similarity was above 0.82. TCRdb reprocessed the public reads (quality trimming at Q25 with fastp, clone calling with MiXCR) and kept in-frame beta chains. Here each entry gathers all rows of one CDR3 protein and keeps the most common genes and DNA. The V and J calls and clone size come from TCRdb's table, not from the authors' own analysis. The sample table shows 40,000 to 50,000 distinct CDR3 sequences, and more than 9% are seen once. The leading ten clones occupy 15% to 20% of the sample.

The time point label for this specimen denotes: blood at routine non-recurrence follow-up after resection. Without any cell sorting, TCR sequencing was performed on whole RNA extracted either from tumor and nontumor lung tissue or from cryopreserved PBMC samples. A patient was chosen for TCR sequencing only when enough RNA was available from at least two tumor regions. CDR1 and CDR2 are read off the germline V gene as MGHRA and YSYEKL. V was cut back by 6 bases and J by 7 bases, leaving a gap of 18 bases between them. Inclusive of the bounding cysteine and phenylalanine, the CDR3 is 14 residues long. Kept here is only the CDR3 DNA, which spans 42 bases and is read in frame from base 1.

This specimen consisted of PBMCs, obtained at follow-up. The rearranged segments are TRBV4-1 and TRBJ1-2; a tentative D call is TRBD1 (6 bases match). The sequence derives from a female donor with early-stage non-small cell lung cancer. The nucleotide sequence is TGCGCCAGCAGGATTCCGGGGGGCGTGGGTGGCTACACCTTC. Translated, this gives CASRIPGGVGGYTF.